The rows below give T cell receptor beta chains drawn from one sample of a study of cytomegalovirus exposure and HLA in healthy donors. Sequencing used immunoSEQ multiplex PCR; TCRdb keeps in-frame clones, though not all of them. The profile shows approximately 160,000 clones, 75% of them singletons. The material sequenced was PBMCs. These TCRs come from a male donor in good health and CMV-seronegative. Each CDR3 is given with its conserved first and last residue. D genes are given only for firm matches. Expanded clones are given a class, and other clones once, few, many or no size at all.

j_call	d_call	clone_size	v_call	cdr3_aa	cdr3_nt
TRBJ2-3	TRBD1	-	TRBV10-3	CAAQQGAGTDTQYF	TGTGCCGCTCAACAGGGGGCTGGTACAGATACGCAGTATTTT
TRBJ1-1	-	-	TRBV7-9	CASSQDRLNTEAFF	TGTGCCAGCAGCCAAGACAGGCTGAACACTGAAGCTTTCTTT
TRBJ1-1	TRBD1	once	TRBV27	CASSLRGGPPNTEAFF	TGTGCCAGCAGTTTACGAGGGGGCCCACCGAACACTGAAGCTTTCTTT
TRBJ2-1	-	few	TRBV6-4	CASSDGDSNEQFF	TGTGCCAGCAGTGACGGTGACAGTAATGAGCAGTTCTTC
TRBJ2-3	TRBD1	few	TRBV7-9	CASSLKRGQDTQYF	TGTGCCAGCAGCTTAAAAAGGGGGCAAGATACGCAGTATTTT
TRBJ1-4	TRBD1	-	TRBV5-8	CASSALGGAWSEKLFF	TGTGCCAGCAGCGCCTTAGGGGGCGCCTGGAGTGAAAAACTGTTTTTT
TRBJ1-3	TRBD1	-	TRBV28	CASSLTGAAGNTIYF	TGTGCCAGCAGCCTCACAGGGGCGGCTGGAAACACCATATATTTT
TRBJ2-1	TRBD2	few	TRBV27	CASSLRKPASGIGNEQFF	TGTGCCAGCAGTTTACGAAAGCCGGCTAGCGGGATCGGCAATGAGCAGTTCTTC
TRBJ2-5	TRBD1	-	TRBV10-1	CASNSSMDRGFRETQYF	TGCGCCAGCAATTCGAGTATGGACAGGGGGTTTCGAGAGACCCAGTACTTC
TRBJ1-5	TRBD1	-	TRBV6-6	CASSRDRTEPQHF	TGTGCCAGCAGCCGGGACAGGACCGAGCCCCAGCATTTT
TRBJ2-7	-	-	TRBV19	CASSIQGWSYEQYF	TGTGCCAGTAGTATCCAGGGATGGAGCTACGAGCAGTACTTC
TRBJ1-1	-	-	TRBV9	CASSVLRGSEAFF	TGTGCCAGCAGCGTACTTAGAGGGAGTGAAGCTTTCTTT
TRBJ2-2	TRBD1	-	TRBV7-3	CASSLRGGTNTGELFF	TGTGCCAGCAGCTTAAGAGGGGGCACGAACACCGGGGAGCTGTTTTTT
TRBJ1-4	TRBD1	few	TRBV6-1	CASSEGGQDREKLFF	TGTGCCAGCAGTGAAGGGGGACAGGACCGTGAAAAACTGTTTTTT
TRBJ2-7	TRBD2	-	TRBV7-9	CASSTGTSVYEQYF	TGTGCCAGCAGCACCGGGACTAGCGTATACGAGCAGTACTTC
TRBJ2-1	-	-	TRBV5-6	CASSFAPSNEQFF	TGTGCCAGCAGCTTCGCGCCGAGCAATGAGCAGTTCTTC
TRBJ1-2	TRBD1	few	TRBV5-6	CASSLDRGIPNYGYTF	TGTGCCAGCAGCTTGGACAGGGGCATCCCTAACTATGGCTACACCTTC
TRBJ2-3	-	-	TRBV28	CASSLWLTEGGTDTQYF	TGTGCCAGCAGTTTATGGCTAACAGAGGGAGGCACAGATACGCAGTATTTT
TRBJ2-7	TRBD1	once	TRBV6-1	CASRDDRAPYEQYF	TGTGCCAGCAGAGACGACAGGGCGCCCTACGAGCAGTACTTC
TRBJ2-5	-	-	TRBV7-6	CASSLGAIAQETQYF	TGTGCCAGCAGCTTAGGAGCCATAGCACAAGAGACCCAGTACTTC
TRBJ2-6	-	-	TRBV7-3	CASSPTGGSGANVLTF	TGTGCCAGCAGCCCCACCGGAGGATCTGGGGCCAACGTCCTGACTTTC
TRBJ2-7	-	-	TRBV5-6	CASSLAGSSSYEQYF	TGTGCCAGCAGCTTAGCAGGATCGTCCTCCTACGAGCAGTACTTC
TRBJ2-7	-	-	TRBV28	CASSPRVLETTSEQYF	TGTGCCAGCAGTCCGAGGGTTCTGGAAACAACCAGCGAGCAGTACTTC
TRBJ2-5	-	-	TRBV28	CASSLLLGFVIETQYF	TGTGCCAGCAGTTTACTCCTCGGTTTCGTGATAGAGACCCAGTACTTC
TRBJ1-1	TRBD1	-	TRBV18	CASSLTGTGAEAFF	TGTGCCAGCTCACTCACCGGGACAGGGGCTGAAGCTTTCTTT
TRBJ2-7	-	-	TRBV27	CASSLSEGGTSYEQYF	TGTGCCAGTAGTTTATCGGAAGGCGGGACCTCCTACGAGCAGTACTTC
TRBJ2-1	-	-	TRBV19	CASSIEAGFTNEQFF	TGTGCCAGTAGTATAGAGGCAGGGTTCACAAATGAGCAGTTCTTC
TRBJ2-3	TRBD1	-	TRBV4-1	CASSQVPSTGTGPQYF	TGCGCCAGCAGCCAAGTCCCCTCCACCGGGACAGGACCGCAGTATTTT
TRBJ1-1	-	-	TRBV25-1	CASRGRANTEAFF	TGTGCCAGCAGGGGCAGGGCGAACACTGAAGCTTTCTTT
TRBJ2-6	-	few	TRBV4-3	CASSQRPSGANVLTF	TGCGCCAGCAGCCAGAGGCCGTCTGGGGCCAACGTCCTGACTTTC
TRBJ1-5	-	-	TRBV10-2	CAISVHSNQPQHF	TGCGCCATCAGCGTACATAGCAATCAGCCCCAGCATTTT
TRBJ2-1	TRBD2	-	TRBV7-2	CASSKGLAGVDEQFF	TGTGCCAGCAGCAAGGGACTAGCGGGAGTGGATGAGCAGTTCTTC
TRBJ2-2	TRBD2	-	TRBV4-3	CASSQGLAVNTGELFF	TGCGCCAGCAGCCAGGGGCTAGCGGTAAACACCGGGGAGCTGTTTTTT
TRBJ2-7	-	-	TRBV5-1	CASSSSGYEQYF	TGCGCCAGCAGCTCCTCGGGGTACGAGCAGTACTTC
TRBJ2-2	TRBD2	-	TRBV7-6	CASSLGPGTSGSTGELFF	TGTGCCAGCAGCTTAGGTCCCGGGACTAGCGGTTCCACCGGGGAGCTGTTTTTT
TRBJ2-1	TRBD2	-	TRBV19	CASSTGLAVNEQFF	TGTGCCAGTAGTACGGGACTAGCGGTGAATGAGCAGTTCTTC
TRBJ2-5	-	-	TRBV4-3	CASSPSGLPRGETQYF	TGCGCCAGCAGCCCCAGTGGACTACCCCGTGGGGAGACCCAGTACTTC
TRBJ2-7	-	-	TRBV5-4	CASSFGLRYEQYF	TGTGCCAGCAGCTTCGGACTCCGCTACGAGCAGTACTTC
TRBJ2-5	-	-	TRBV30	CAWSSRGETQYF	TGTGCCTGGAGTAGCCGAGGGGAGACCCAGTACTTC
TRBJ2-7	-	once	TRBV2	CASWGQGYEQYF	TGTGCCAGCTGGGGGCAGGGCTACGAGCAGTACTTC
TRBJ2-1	TRBD2	-	TRBV6-5	CASSSAGGDRYNEQFF	TGTGCCAGCAGTTCGGCCGGGGGGGATAGGTACAATGAGCAGTTCTTC
TRBJ1-6	-	-	TRBV6-5	CASSYGGSSYNSPLHF	TGTGCCAGCAGTTATGGGGGGAGCTCCTATAATTCACCCCTCCACTTT
TRBJ2-5	TRBD2	-	TRBV2	CASSAFLAGANQGTQYF	TGTGCCAGCAGTGCCTTCCTAGCGGGGGCCAACCAGGGGACCCAGTACTTC
TRBJ1-2	-	-	TRBV15	CATSITGTNGYTF	TGTGCCACCAGCATTACAGGGACGAATGGCTACACCTTC
TRBJ2-5	TRBD2	-	TRBV10-3	CAISDSQRGLETQYF	TGTGCCATCAGTGATTCCCAGCGGGGGTTAGAGACCCAGTACTTC
TRBJ1-5	-	-	TRBV10-1	CASTTGNQPQHF	TGCGCCAGCACTACAGGTAATCAGCCCCAGCATTTT
TRBJ1-1	-	-	TRBV7-2	CASSLDVSRRITEAFF	TGTGCCAGCAGCTTAGACGTTTCTAGGCGGATCACTGAAGCTTTCTTT
TRBJ1-1	TRBD1	-	TRBV7-6	CASSYVRDRGDTEAFF	TGTGCCAGCAGCTACGTCCGGGACAGGGGCGACACTGAAGCTTTCTTT
TRBJ2-1	-	few	TRBV6-4	CASSDGASNEQFF	TGTGCCAGCAGTGATGGGGCTTCCAATGAGCAGTTCTTC
TRBJ2-3	-	once	TRBV6-5	CASSTPGSDTQYF	TGTGCCAGCAGTACCCCAGGCTCAGATACGCAGTATTTT
TRBJ1-5	TRBD1	-	TRBV19	CATRGQGGQPQHF	TGTGCCACCCGAGGGCAGGGGGGCCAGCCCCAGCACTTT
TRBJ1-6	-	-	TRBV2	CASSDILSNSPLHF	TGTGCCAGCAGTGACATCCTATCTAATTCACCCCTCCACTTT